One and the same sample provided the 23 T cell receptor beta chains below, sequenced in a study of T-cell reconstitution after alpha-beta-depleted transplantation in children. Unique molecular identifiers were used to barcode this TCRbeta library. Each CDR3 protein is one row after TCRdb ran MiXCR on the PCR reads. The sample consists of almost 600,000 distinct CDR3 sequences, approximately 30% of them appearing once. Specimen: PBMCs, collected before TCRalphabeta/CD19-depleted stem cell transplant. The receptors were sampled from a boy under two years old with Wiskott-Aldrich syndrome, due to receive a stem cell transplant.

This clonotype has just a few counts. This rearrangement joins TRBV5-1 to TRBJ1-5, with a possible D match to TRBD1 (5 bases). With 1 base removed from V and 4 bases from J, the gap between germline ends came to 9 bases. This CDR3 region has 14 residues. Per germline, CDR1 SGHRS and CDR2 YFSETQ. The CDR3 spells CASSLWGPNQPQHF. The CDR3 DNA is TGCGCCAGCAGCTTGTGGGGCCCTAATCAGCCCCAGCATTTT.

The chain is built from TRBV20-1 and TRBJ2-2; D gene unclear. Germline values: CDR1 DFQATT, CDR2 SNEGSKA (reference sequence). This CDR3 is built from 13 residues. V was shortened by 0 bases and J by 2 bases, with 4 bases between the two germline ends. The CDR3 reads CSARETNTGELFF. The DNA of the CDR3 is TGCAGTGCTAGAGAAACCAACACCGGGGAGCTGTTTTTT.

The CDR3 here is CASSFENYGYTF. DNA of the CDR3: TGCGCCAGCAGCTTCGAGAACTATGGCTACACCTTC. The genes are TRBV5-1 and TRBJ1-2; D not certain. V lost 2 bases, J lost 2 bases, and 4 bases lay in between. Germline values: CDR1 SGHRS, CDR2 YFSETQ. The CDR3 has 12 residues.

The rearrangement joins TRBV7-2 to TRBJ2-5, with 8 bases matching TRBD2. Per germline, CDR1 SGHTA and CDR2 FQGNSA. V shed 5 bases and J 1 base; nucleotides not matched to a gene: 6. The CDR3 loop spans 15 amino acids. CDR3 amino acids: CASSKRTSLQETQYF. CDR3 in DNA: TGTGCCAGCAGCAAGCGGACTAGCCTCCAAGAGACCCAGTACTTC.

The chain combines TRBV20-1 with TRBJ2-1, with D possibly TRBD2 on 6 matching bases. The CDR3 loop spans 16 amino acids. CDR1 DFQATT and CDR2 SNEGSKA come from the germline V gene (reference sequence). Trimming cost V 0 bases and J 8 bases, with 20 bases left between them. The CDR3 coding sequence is TGCAGTGCTAGAGACCCCCAGCGGGCAGAGGCACATGAGCAGTTCTTC. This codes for CSARDPQRAEAHEQFF.

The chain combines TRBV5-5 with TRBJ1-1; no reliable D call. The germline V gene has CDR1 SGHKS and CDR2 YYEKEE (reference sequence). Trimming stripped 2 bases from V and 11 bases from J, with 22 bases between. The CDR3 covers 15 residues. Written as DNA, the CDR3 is TGTGCCAGCAGCTTAGATAGTCCGATTTCTCGGAGGGCTTTCTTT. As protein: CASSLDSPISRRAFF. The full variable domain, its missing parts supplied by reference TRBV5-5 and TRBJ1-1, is DAGVTQSPTHLIKTRGQQVTLRCSPISGHKSVSWYQQVLGQGPQFIFQYYEKEERGRGNFPDRFSARQFPNYSSELNVNALLLGDSALYLCASSLDSPISRRAFFGQGTRLTVV.

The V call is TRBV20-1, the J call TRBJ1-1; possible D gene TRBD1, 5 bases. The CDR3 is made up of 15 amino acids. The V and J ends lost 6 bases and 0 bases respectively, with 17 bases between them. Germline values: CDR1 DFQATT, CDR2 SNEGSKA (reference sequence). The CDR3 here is CSATQGGGVNTEAFF. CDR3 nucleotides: TGCAGTGCCACGCAGGGAGGCGGTGTGAACACTGAAGCTTTCTTT.

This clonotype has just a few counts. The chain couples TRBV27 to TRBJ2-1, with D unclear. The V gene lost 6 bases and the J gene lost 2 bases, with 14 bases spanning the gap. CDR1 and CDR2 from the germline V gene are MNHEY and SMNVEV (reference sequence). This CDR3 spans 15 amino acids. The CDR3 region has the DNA TGTGCCAGCAGGGGATTGGGAAGTCCCTACAATGAGCAGTTCTTC. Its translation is CASRGLGSPYNEQFF.

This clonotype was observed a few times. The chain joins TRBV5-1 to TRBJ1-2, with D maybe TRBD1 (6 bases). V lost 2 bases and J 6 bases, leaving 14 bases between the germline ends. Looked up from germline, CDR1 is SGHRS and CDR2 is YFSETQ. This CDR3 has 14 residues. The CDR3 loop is CASSLIRGNDGYTF. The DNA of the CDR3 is TGCGCCAGCAGCTTAATCAGGGGAAATGATGGCTACACCTTC.

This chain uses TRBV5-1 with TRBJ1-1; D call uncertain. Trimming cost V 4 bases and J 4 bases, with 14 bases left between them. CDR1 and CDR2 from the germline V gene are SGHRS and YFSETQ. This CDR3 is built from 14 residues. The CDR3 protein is CASSPREVGTEAFF. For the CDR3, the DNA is TGCGCCAGCAGCCCAAGGGAAGTGGGCACTGAAGCTTTCTTT.

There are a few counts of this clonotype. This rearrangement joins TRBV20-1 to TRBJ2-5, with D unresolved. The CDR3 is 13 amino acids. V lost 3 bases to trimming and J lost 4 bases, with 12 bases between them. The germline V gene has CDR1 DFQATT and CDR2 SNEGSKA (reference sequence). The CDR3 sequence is CSARAPTGETQYF. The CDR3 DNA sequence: TGCAGTGCTAGGGCCCCGACTGGAGAGACCCAGTACTTC.

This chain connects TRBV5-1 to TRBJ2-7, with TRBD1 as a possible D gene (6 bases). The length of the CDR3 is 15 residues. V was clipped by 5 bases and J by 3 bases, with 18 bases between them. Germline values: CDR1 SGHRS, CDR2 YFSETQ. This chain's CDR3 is CASSDQGISGYEQYF. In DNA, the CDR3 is TGCGCCAGCAGTGATCAGGGGATATCAGGCTACGAGCAGTACTTC.

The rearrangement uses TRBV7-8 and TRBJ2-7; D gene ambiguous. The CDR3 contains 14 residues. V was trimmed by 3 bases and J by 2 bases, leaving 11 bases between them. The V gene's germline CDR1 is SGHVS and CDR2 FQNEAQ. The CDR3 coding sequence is TGTGCCAGCAGCTTCAGGCTCTCTACCTACGAGCAGTACTTC. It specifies CASSFRLSTYEQYF.

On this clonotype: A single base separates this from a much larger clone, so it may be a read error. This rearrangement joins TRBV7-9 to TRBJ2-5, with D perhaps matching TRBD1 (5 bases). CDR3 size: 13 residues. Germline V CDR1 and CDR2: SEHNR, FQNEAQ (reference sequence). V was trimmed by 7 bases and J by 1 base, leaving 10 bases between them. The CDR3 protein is CASNPTVQETQYF. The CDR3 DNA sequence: TGTGCCAGCAACCCGACAGTCCAAGAGACCCAGTACTTC.

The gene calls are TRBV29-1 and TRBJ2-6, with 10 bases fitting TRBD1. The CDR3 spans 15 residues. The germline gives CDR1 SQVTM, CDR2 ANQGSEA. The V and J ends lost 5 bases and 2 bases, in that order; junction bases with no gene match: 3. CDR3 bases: TGCAGCGTTCATGGGACAGGGGCTGGGGCCAACGTCCTGACTTTC. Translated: CSVHGTGAGANVLTF.

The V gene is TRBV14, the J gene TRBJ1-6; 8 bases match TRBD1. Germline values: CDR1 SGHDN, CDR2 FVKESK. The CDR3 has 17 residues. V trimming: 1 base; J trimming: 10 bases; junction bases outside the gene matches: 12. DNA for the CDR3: TGTGCCAGCAGCCAAGGAGGAGGACAGGGACTTCGATCACCCCTCCACTTT. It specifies CASSQGGGQGLRSPLHF.

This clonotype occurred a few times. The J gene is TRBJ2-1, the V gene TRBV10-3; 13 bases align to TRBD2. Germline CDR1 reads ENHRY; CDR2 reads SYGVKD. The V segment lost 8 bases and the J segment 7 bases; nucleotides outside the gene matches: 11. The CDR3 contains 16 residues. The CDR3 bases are TGTGCCATCGGCCCCACACTAGCGGGAGGGCAAAATGAGCAGTTCTTC. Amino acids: CAIGPTLAGGQNEQFF.

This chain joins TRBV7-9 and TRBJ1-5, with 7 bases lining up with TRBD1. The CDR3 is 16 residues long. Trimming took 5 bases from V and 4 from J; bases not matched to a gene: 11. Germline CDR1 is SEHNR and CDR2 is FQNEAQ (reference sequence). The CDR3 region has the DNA TGTGCCAGCAGCCCGGCGACAGGGTCCAATAATCAGCCCCAGCATTTT. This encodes CASSPATGSNNQPQHF.

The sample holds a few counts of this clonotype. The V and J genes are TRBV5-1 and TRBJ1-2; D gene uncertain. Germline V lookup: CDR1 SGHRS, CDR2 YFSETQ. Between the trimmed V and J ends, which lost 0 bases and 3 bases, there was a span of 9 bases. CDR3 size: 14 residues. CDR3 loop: CASSLGRGDYGYTF. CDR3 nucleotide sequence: TGCGCCAGCAGCTTGGGCCGGGGTGACTATGGCTACACCTTC.

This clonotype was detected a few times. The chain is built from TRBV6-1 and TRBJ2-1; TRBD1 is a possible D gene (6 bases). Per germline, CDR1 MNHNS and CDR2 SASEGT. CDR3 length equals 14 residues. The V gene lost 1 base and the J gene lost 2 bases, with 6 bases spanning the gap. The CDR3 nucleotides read TGTGCCAGCAGTGAAGACAGGGCCTACAATGAGCAGTTCTTC. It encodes CASSEDRAYNEQFF.

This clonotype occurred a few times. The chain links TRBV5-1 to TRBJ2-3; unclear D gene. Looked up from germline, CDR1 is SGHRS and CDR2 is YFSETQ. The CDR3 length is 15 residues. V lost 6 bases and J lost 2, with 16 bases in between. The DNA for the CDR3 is TGCGCCAGCAAATATTTTCTACAATCCACAGATACGCAGTATTTT. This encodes CASKYFLQSTDTQYF.

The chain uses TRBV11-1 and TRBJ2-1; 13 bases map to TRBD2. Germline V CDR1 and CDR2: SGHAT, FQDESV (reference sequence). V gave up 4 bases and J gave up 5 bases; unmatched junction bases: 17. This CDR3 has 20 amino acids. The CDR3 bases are TGTGCCAGCAGCTCCGGGACTAGCGGGAAGAAACGCTCCGGAGACAATGAGCAGTTCTTC. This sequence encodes CASSSGTSGKKRSGDNEQFF.

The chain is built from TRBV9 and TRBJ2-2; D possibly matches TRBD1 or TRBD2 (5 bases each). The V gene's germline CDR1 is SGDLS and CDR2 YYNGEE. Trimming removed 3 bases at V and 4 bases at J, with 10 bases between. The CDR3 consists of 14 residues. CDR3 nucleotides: TGTGCCAGCAGCGGGGACCACGTCACCGGGGAGCTGTTTTTT. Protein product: CASSGDHVTGELFF.